The present entry profiles one T cell receptor (beta chain) with its context. What this receptor recognizes is not known. No quality values exist for individual bases; no much larger clone is one base distant. TCR CDR3 regions were amplified from genomic DNA by multiplex PCR using the deep immunoSEQ assay. Extracted genomic DNA from each cell subset was spread evenly across all wells of several immunoSEQ 96-well plates, with each plate serving as a replicate. For sorted subsets, approximately 210 ng genomic DNA, equal to some 28,000 T cell genomes, was loaded into each replicate PCR. The purified libraries were quantified using a Qubit 3.0 fluorometer, sized with a Bioanalyzer 2100, and then quantified again using the KAPA Library Quantification kit. Every immunoSEQ 96-well plate was sequenced on a dedicated single-read 150-cycle Illumina NextSeq 550 flow cell. Processing in the source paper ran as follows. Because the immunoSEQ output held only junctional sequences and lacked quality scores, the filtering could not match the filtering applied to full-length reads. Sequences were annotated with PyIR, a Python wrapper for IgBLAST v1.9, using IMGT germline references to assign V/J genes and CDR3. Reads with weak V/J assignments (E-value above 1e-6), missing CDR3, stop codons, out-of-frame junctions, or ambiguous translated residues were removed. V3J clonotypes were defined as sequences sharing the same inferred V gene, J gene, and CDR3 amino acid sequence. Percentage overlap between repertoires was computed as shared unique clonotypes divided by the size of the smaller repertoire. RTK rarefaction, the Chao1 estimator, and Recon v2.1 estimates of unobserved clonotypes were used to assess repertoire richness. For all TCRbeta clonotypes obtained by the gDNA method from several donors, generation probabilities were computed with OLGA. This is the immuneACCESS table as TCRdb keeps it, with only in-frame sequences that have V and J called. A part of the clones is gone; compared with another copy, unresolved V genes explain less than half, and the rest is unexplained. V, J and clone size reflect that table, while D and trimming were determined from the DNA. The sample table shows some 740,000 clones, and more than 85% are seen once. The top ten constitute 20% to 30% of the sample.

This specimen belongs to a study of shared clonotypes between healthy human individuals (dated by TCRdb to about 2020). With respect to the entire study: A couple of women and a few men aged 18 to 49 years were included in the cohort. To estimate repertoire size and how much clonotype sharing occurs between individuals, the study deeply sequenced the blood TCR repertoires of several healthy adults. For each donor, CD4 naive and CD4 memory were each given three plates, CD8 naive was given two plates, and CD8 memory was given one plate. To increase sequencing depth and limit assay-specific biases, TCR repertoire library preparation and sequencing were carried out by different laboratories using diverse techniques. Leukapheresis yielded between about 0.85 and 10 billion PBMCs per donor. What the research found in general, with its limitations: Higher generation probabilities were observed for clonotypes shared by all four sorted-subset donors than for non-shared clonotypes. Based on pairwise subsampling, the degree of clonotype sharing among donors was expected to be affected by sequencing depth. Rarefaction of sorted-subset datasets indicated incomplete sequencing despite the large sequencing depth. Estimated clonotype richness was generally larger for naive than for memory subsets. The small number of donors limited the genetic and exposure-history diversity represented. Sampling was restricted to blood, and TCR repertoires in tissue are likely to differ from TCR repertoires in blood. Sharing across a few donors was observed for around 4.8% of naive CD4, under 4% of naive CD8, about 2.5% of memory CD4, and over 0.3% of memory CD8 clonotypes.

The CDR1 and CDR2 encoded by the germline V gene are SGHTA and FQGNSA. The CDR3 starts with the cysteine, ends with the phenylalanine, and has 16 residues. Just CDR3 DNA is preserved here, 48 bases in frame from base 1. The V and J ends are trimmed by 3 bases and 5 bases, leaving 17 bases between them. CD8 naive samples consisted of CD45RO-negative cells that were positively selected for CCR7, yielding a CD45RA+CCR7+ population without TemRA cells. Donors were healthy HIV-negative adults with no recently reported acute infections or vaccinations. Only Caucasian adults living in Nashville, Tennessee, USA were represented among the donors. After blood collection by leukapheresis, PBMCs were isolated using Ficoll-Histopaque density gradient centrifugation and then cryopreserved in the vapor phase of liquid nitrogen. Purity and quantity of every magnetically sorted T cell population were checked by analytical flow cytometry. From each sorted fraction, genomic DNA was isolated and quantified by UV absorbance on a Nanodrop 2000c.

The sequenced material came from naive CD8+ T cells sorted from blood. Read against the paper, the sample's cell subset or site label means: CD45RA+CCR7+. The rearrangement joined TRBV7-2 to TRBJ2-1; perhaps TRBD1 is the D gene, with 5 bases matching. The TCR comes from a man aged 30 to 45 in good health. The DNA is as follows: TGTGCCAGCAGCTTGCTCTGGGGCGAGCCCAACAATGAGCAGTTCTTC. Translated, this is CASSLLWGEPNNEQFF.